The clone carrying this T cell receptor beta chain was observed a handful of times. Its antigen is still unknown. These data are taken from a study of cytomegalovirus exposure and HLA in healthy donors. The study's findings and limits: There were several of the most significant clusters that appeared linked to common viral pathogens in a later analysis.

Primers: 60 Vbeta forward and 13 Jbeta reverse. TCRdb's copy holds only in-frame clones and misses some; the assay was immunoSEQ multiplex PCR. The sample holds some 120,000 clones; over 60% are singletons and the top ten take 4% to 5.5%. V was cut by 7 bases and J by 0 bases, with 13 bases left in between. CDR1 and CDR2 (germline): MNHNS, SASEGT. The CDR3 is made up of 14 amino acids. Sequences were obtained from PBMCs. V gene TRBV6-1 combines with J gene TRBJ2-7; no definite D call. The sequence derives from a young man in good health and CMV-seropositive. The CDR3 protein is CASNFFPVSYEQYF. CDR3 DNA sequence: TGTGCCAGCAACTTTTTTCCGGTCTCCTACGAGCAGTACTTC.